The rows below give T cell receptor beta chains drawn from one sample of a study of blood T cell repertoires in COVID-19. Sequenced by immunoSEQ multiplex PCR; TCRdb stores in-frame clones only, minus some. The sample lists around 250,000 clones, 75% to 90% seen once, with around 3% in the top ten. Sequencing was carried out using peripheral blood. All receptors come from a woman aged 25 to 39 with active or convalescent COVID-19. CDR3s include the opening cysteine and the closing phenylalanine or tryptophan. A D gene is named only where the DNA matches it firmly. The listing skips clone size in some rows; elsewhere it reads once, few, many or a size class.

v_call	d_call	j_call	clone_size	cdr3_nt	cdr3_aa
TRBV24-1	NA	TRBJ1-5	NA	TGTGCCACCAGTGACCCGACAGATCAGCCCCAGCATTTT	CATSDPTDQPQHF
TRBV7-8	TRBD1	TRBJ1-1	NA	TGTGCCAGCAGCAGGGACAGGGGCACTGAAGCTTTCTTT	CASSRDRGTEAFF
TRBV6-2/TRBV6-3	TRBD1	TRBJ2-1	NA	TGTGCCAGCAGTTATAGGCAGGGGGCGGTTGAGCAGTTCTTC	CASSYRQGAVEQFF
TRBV18	TRBD1	TRBJ1-1	once	TGTGCCAGCTCACCTAATGACAGGGTGGCTGAAGCTTTCTTT	CASSPNDRVAEAFF
TRBV2	TRBD1	TRBJ2-4	NA	TGTGCCAGCAGGACTGACAGGGTGGCCAAAAACATTCAGTACTTC	CASRTDRVAKNIQYF
TRBV28	TRBD1	TRBJ1-3	NA	TGTGCCAGCGTGACCACAGGGGACTCTGGAAACACCATATATTTT	CASVTTGDSGNTIYF
TRBV19	NA	TRBJ1-5	NA	TGTGCCAGTAGTGCCCCCAGGGTTAATCAGCCCCAGCATTTT	CASSAPRVNQPQHF
TRBV6-5	NA	TRBJ2-3	NA	TGTGCCAGCAGTACGTCCGGAGATACGCAGTATTTT	CASSTSGDTQYF
TRBV9	TRBD2	TRBJ2-2	NA	TGTGCCAGCAGCGCCCCAACTAGCGGGGGGGCCACCGGGGAGCTGTTTTTT	CASSAPTSGGATGELFF
TRBV24-1	TRBD1	TRBJ2-4	NA	TGTGCCGTTCGACCCGGGACAGGGGGCATAGCCAAAAACATTCAGTACTTC	CAVRPGTGGIAKNIQYF
TRBV5-4	NA	TRBJ2-7	NA	TGTGCCAGCAGCTCATACAGGGGAGGAGAGCAGTACTTC	CASSSYRGGEQYF
TRBV11-3	NA	TRBJ1-1	NA	TGTGCCAGCAGCTTGAGTGAGGGCACTGAAGCTTTCTTT	CASSLSEGTEAFF
TRBV7-2	NA	TRBJ2-1	NA	TGTGCCAGCAGGGTCGGAGGGGTCTACAATGAGCAGTTCTTC	CASRVGGVYNEQFF
TRBV27	NA	TRBJ2-4	NA	TGTGCCAGCAGTCCTATCGTGGGGTCCAGGGTAGCCAAAAACATTCAGTACTTC	CASSPIVGSRVAKNIQYF
TRBV9	NA	TRBJ1-4	NA	TGTGCCAGCAGCGTAGCTGGCAGGTCTAATGAAAAACTGTTTTTT	CASSVAGRSNEKLFF
TRBV19	TRBD1	TRBJ1-1	NA	TGTGCCAGTAGTAGGGACAGGGGGCACACTGAAGCTTTCTTT	CASSRDRGHTEAFF
TRBV3-1/TRBV3-2	TRBD2	TRBJ2-7	few	TGTGCCAGCAGCCAAGGACTAGCGGGGACTCAGTACTTC	CASSQGLAGTQYF